This TCR beta chain is drawn from a study of T cell responses to AZD1222 COVID-19 vaccine. Study-level results: Elevations in Spike-specific TCR breadth and depth followed administration of two AZD1222 doses. Scientists sampled the repertoires only once the peak T cell response had passed. The CD4 TCRs associated with vaccination extended across spike and predominated at 160-218 and 743-854. Baseline antibody screening turned up just a handful of seropositive AZD1222 recipients.

Per the germline V gene, CDR1 is MGHDK and CDR2 is SYGVNS. The CDR3 runs 17 residues. The junction had 5 bases not matched to a gene; V was cut back by 1 base and J by 3 bases. A note on this clone: The antigen is unknown.

TCRdb's copy holds only in-frame clones and misses some; the assay was immunoSEQ multiplex PCR. The sample has fewer than 85,000 clones, nearly 90% seen once. The sample in question was peripheral blood, obtained 28 days after the second AZD1222 dose. This TCR came from an adult who received the AZD1222 COVID-19 vaccine. The rearrangement joins TRBV25-1 to TRBJ1-5, with 11 positions matching TRBD1. Written as DNA, the CDR3 is TGTGCCAGCAGTGAATTGGGACAGGGGGACACCAATCAGCCCCAGCATTTT. Translation: CASSELGQGDTNQPQHF.